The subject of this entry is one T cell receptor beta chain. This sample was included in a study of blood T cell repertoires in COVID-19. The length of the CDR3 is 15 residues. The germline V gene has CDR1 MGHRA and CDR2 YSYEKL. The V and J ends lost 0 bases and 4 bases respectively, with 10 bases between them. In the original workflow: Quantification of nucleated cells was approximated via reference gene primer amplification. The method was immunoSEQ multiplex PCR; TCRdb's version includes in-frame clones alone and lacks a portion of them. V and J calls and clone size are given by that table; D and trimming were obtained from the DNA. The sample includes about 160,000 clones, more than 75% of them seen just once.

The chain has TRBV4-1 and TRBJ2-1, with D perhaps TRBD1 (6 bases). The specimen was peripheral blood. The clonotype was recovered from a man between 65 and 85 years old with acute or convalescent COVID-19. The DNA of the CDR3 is TGCGCCAGCAGCCAAGACATACAGGGATACAATGAGCAGTTCTTC. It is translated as CASSQDIQGYNEQFF.